The source of this T cell receptor (beta chain) is a study of CD8 T cells in ankylosing spondylitis. Whole-study results and caveats: A subset of motif variants has previously been described in the synovial fluid and blood of reactive arthritis. In ankylosing spondylitis blood, a motif of fewer than 10 highly homologous TCR beta variants appeared characteristic. Significant enrichment of disease-linked clones was reportedly seen in matched ankylosing spondylitis synovial fluid.

As to this clonotype: As yet, its antigen is unknown.

CDR1 is SEHNR, CDR2 FQNEAQ, per germline (reference sequence). The CDR3 totals 15 residues. J was trimmed by 1 base and V by 6 bases; bases with no gene match: 5. Generation of TCR beta libraries employed quantitative 5'-RACE incorporating molecular barcodes. TCRdb processed the 5' RACE reads anew with MiXCR; each CDR3 protein has one entry. The table lists around 150,000 distinct CDR3 sequences, about 42% of them singletons. The chain employs TRBV7-9 and TRBJ2-5; 10 nucleotides agree with TRBD1. The sample taken for sequencing was synovial fluid, either unsorted or a sorted T cell fraction (not recorded which). The clonotype originates from a male donor with ankylosing spondylitis. CDR3 coding DNA: TGTGCCAGCAGACGACAGGGGGCGATCCAAGAGACCCAGTACTTC. Translating it yields CASRRQGAIQETQYF.